Below, 11 T cell receptor beta chains from the same sample are listed, as sequenced in a study of T cell responses to AZD1222 COVID-19 vaccine. Generated by immunoSEQ multiplex PCR, the TCRdb table keeps only in-frame clones and is missing some. This table has fewer than 150,000 clones, about nine tenths appearing once. The starting material was peripheral blood, obtained 28 days after the second AZD1222 dose. The source of these receptors is an adult who received the AZD1222 COVID-19 vaccine.

This chain connects TRBV5-3 to TRBJ2-3, with TRBD2 as a possible D gene (6 bases). TRBV5-3 is an ORF, and what it does is uncertain. Trimming shortened V by 4 bases and J by 3 bases, and 15 bases separated the two germline ends. CDR3 length: 15 residues. As DNA, the CDR3 is TGTGCCAGAAGCGCGGGACGGAATGCTACAGATACGCAGTATTTT. It translates to CARSAGRNATDTQYF.

The genes are TRBV30 and TRBJ2-2; no clear D. The CDR3 is made up of 13 amino acids. V was pared by 4 bases and J by 6 bases, with 12 bases between. Germline values: CDR1 GTSNPN, CDR2 SVGIG (reference sequence). The CDR3 region has the DNA TGTGCCTGGACCAAGATCCCCGCCGGGGAGCTGTTTTTT. Encoded protein: CAWTKIPAGELFF.

The chain links TRBV28 to TRBJ2-1, with D possibly being TRBD2 (6 bases). The V gene lost 11 bases and the J gene lost 0 bases, with 8 bases spanning the gap. In germline, CDR1 is MDHEN, CDR2 SYDVKM. The length of the CDR3 is 12 residues. The CDR3 protein is CAGGSSYNEQFF. As DNA, the CDR3 is TGTGCCGGGGGGAGCTCCTACAATGAGCAGTTCTTC.

Details on this clone: An end of the junction does not agree with germline; a read error may underlie this. The chain couples TRBV7-9 to TRBJ2-2, with TRBD1 identical over 8 bases. Per germline, CDR1 SEHNR and CDR2 FQNEAQ (reference sequence). There are 16 residues in the CDR3. The CDR3 region has the DNA TGTGCCAGCAGCCCTAAGCCGGGACAGGAAGGCGGGAAGCTGTTTTTT. It specifies CASSPKPGQEGGKLFF.

This clone was counted once. The J gene is TRBJ1-5, the V gene TRBV21-1. TRBV21-1 is classified as a pseudogene. The CDR3 consists of 15 residues. The CDR3 sequence is CASSKGSDENQPQHF. The CDR3 nucleotides read TGTGCCAGCAGCAAAGGGTCCGACGAAAATCAGCCCCAGCATTTT.

The genes are TRBV5-1 and TRBJ2-7; D might be TRBD2 (7 bases). V dropped 4 bases and J dropped 4 bases, with 18 bases sitting between them. The CDR3 has 15 residues. Germline V CDR1 and CDR2: SGHRS, YFSETQ. DNA for the CDR3: TGCGCCAGCAGCGGGGGGGCGGGGGATATTTACGAGCAGTACTTC. Protein product: CASSGGAGDIYEQYF.

The chain joins TRBV18 to TRBJ2-7; D ambiguous. Germline V gives CDR1 KGHSH, CDR2 LQKENI. The CDR3 consists of 11 residues. With 5 bases removed from V and 3 bases from J, the gap between germline ends came to 5 bases. CDR3 coding DNA: TGTGCCAGCTCATCGAACTACGAGCAGTACTTC. Amino acid sequence: CASSSNYEQYF.

This clone was seen a handful of times. The chain links TRBV5-4 to TRBJ1-2; perhaps TRBD1 as D (5 bases). The germline V and J ends were trimmed by 5 bases and 7 bases, with 12 bases remaining between them. CDR3 length: 12 residues. CDR1 is SGHNT and CDR2 is YYREEE in the germline V gene (reference sequence). The CDR3 protein is CASSIDQGGYTF. The DNA for the CDR3 is TGTGCCAGCAGTATCGACCAGGGTGGCTACACCTTC.

The rearrangement joins TRBV10-2 to TRBJ1-6; D ambiguous. The CDR3 extends over 14 amino acids. The V gene's germline CDR1 is WSHSY and CDR2 SAAADI. V lost 4 bases and J 9 bases, leaving 13 bases between the germline ends. CDR3 region: CASSASTYGSPLHF. As DNA, the CDR3 is TGCGCCAGCAGTGCGTCCACCTACGGTTCACCCCTCCACTTT.

The chain uses TRBV5-6 and TRBJ2-3; 8 nucleotides align to TRBD1. The CDR3 extends over 15 amino acids. After removal of 3 bases from V and 4 bases from J, the junction contained 7 bases not matched to a gene. Germline CDR1 and CDR2: SGHDT and YYEEEE. CDR3 loop: CASSSGPGGADTQYF. CDR3 bases: TGTGCCAGCAGCTCCGGACCAGGGGGCGCAGATACGCAGTATTTT.

V is TRBV7-8 and J is TRBJ2-2; D uncertain. CDR1 and CDR2 from the germline V gene are SGHVS and FQNEAQ. V was trimmed by 5 bases and J by 7 bases, leaving 5 bases between them. CDR3 size: 11 residues. The CDR3 reads CASSPGGELFF. The CDR3 DNA follows: TGTGCCAGCAGCCCAGGCGGGGAGCTGTTTTTT.